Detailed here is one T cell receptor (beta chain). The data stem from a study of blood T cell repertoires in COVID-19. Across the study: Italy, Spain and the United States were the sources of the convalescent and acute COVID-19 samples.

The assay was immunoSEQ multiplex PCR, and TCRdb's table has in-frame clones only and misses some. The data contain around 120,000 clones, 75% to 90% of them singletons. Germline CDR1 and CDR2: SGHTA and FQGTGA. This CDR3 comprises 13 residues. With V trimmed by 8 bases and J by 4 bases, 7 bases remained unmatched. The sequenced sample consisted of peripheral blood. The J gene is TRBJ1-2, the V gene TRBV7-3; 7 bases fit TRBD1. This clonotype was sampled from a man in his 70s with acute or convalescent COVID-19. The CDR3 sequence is CASSEGATYGYTF. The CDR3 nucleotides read TGTGCCAGCTCCGAGGGGGCTACCTATGGCTACACCTTC.